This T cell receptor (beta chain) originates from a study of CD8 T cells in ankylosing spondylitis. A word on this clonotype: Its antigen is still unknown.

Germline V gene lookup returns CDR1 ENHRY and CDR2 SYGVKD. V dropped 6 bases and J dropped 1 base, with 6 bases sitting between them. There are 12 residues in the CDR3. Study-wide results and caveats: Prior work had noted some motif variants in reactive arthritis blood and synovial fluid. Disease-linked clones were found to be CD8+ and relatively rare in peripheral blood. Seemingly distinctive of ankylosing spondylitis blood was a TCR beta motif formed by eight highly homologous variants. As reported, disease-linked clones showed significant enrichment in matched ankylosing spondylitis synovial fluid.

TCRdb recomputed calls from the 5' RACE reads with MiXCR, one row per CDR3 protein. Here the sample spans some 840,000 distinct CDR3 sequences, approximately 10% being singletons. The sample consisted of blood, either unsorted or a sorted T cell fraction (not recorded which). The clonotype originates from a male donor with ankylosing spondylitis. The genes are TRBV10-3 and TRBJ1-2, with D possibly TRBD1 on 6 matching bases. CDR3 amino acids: CAISRGNYGYTF. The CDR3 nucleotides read TGTGCCATCAGCAGGGGTAACTATGGCTACACCTTC.